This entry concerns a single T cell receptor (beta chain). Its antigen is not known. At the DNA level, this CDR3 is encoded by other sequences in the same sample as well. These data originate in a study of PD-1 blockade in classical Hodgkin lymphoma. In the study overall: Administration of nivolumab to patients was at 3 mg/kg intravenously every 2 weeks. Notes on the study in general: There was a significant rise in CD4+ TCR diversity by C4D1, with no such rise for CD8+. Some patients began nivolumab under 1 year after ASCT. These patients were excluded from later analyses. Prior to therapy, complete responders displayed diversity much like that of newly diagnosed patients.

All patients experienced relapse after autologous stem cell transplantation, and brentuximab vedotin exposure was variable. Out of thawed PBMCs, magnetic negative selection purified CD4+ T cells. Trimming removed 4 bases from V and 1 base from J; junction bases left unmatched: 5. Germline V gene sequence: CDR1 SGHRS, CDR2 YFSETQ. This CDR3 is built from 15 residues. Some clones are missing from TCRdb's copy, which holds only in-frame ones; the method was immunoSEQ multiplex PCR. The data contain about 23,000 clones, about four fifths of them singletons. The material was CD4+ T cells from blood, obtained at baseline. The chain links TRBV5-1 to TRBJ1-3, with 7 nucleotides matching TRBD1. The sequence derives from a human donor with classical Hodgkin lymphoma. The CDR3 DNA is TGCGCCAGCAGCCCCCCAGGGGGATCTGGAAACACCATATATTTT. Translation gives CASSPPGGSGNTIYF.